This is a list of T cell receptor beta chains from one sample in a study of T cells after yellow fever vaccination. TCRdb re-called the 5' RACE reads through MiXCR, storing one row per CDR3 protein. The table has about 99,000 distinct CDR3 sequences, 5.8% seen once. Sample: CD8+ T cells sorted from PBMCs, taken 10 days after the yellow fever booster vaccination. These receptors came from a man aged 18 to 35 who received the YFV17D yellow fever vaccine. Each CDR3 is given with its conserved first and last residue. The order of the fields is clone size, D gene, V gene, J gene, CDR3 protein, CDR3 DNA. A D gene is named only where the DNA matches it firmly. Clone size is stated in some rows and not others, as once, few, many or a class when expanded.

many	.	TRBV4-1	TRBJ2-2	CASKWAEFTGELFF	TGCGCCAGCAAATGGGCAGAGTTCACCGGGGAGCTGTTTTTT
.	TRBD1	TRBV5-1	TRBJ2-1	CASSWGQSSYNEQFF	TGCGCCAGCAGCTGGGGACAGAGCTCCTACAATGAGCAGTTCTTC
.	.	TRBV7-9	TRBJ1-1	CASSLEGTNTEAFF	TGTGCCAGCAGCTTAGAGGGGACGAACACTGAAGCTTTCTTT
.	.	TRBV7-3	TRBJ1-1	CASSGWEPYMNTEAFF	TGTGCCAGCAGCGGGTGGGAACCCTACATGAACACTGAAGCTTTCTTT
few	TRBD2	TRBV30	TRBJ2-5	CAWSKGTSVGTQYF	TGTGCCTGGAGCAAAGGGACTAGCGTCGGGACCCAGTACTTC
.	TRBD2	TRBV7-3	TRBJ2-2	CASSPGPGLAVHTGELFF	TGTGCCAGCAGCCCAGGCCCGGGACTAGCGGTCCACACCGGGGAGCTGTTTTTT
many	.	TRBV6-5	TRBJ2-7	CASRGRRGDTYEQYF	TGTGCCAGCAGAGGCCGGCGGGGAGATACCTACGAGCAGTACTTC
.	TRBD2	TRBV3-1	TRBJ2-5	CASSHALAGEETQYF	TGTGCCAGCAGCCACGCCCTAGCGGGGGAAGAGACCCAGTACTTC
many	.	TRBV29-1	TRBJ1-1	CSVERGLGGEAFF	TGCAGCGTTGAAAGGGGACTTGGGGGTGAAGCTTTCTTT
.	TRBD1	TRBV18	TRBJ1-5	CASSPLGDRTLLPQHF	TGTGCCAGCTCACCATTGGGGGACAGGACCCTTCTGCCCCAGCATTTT
few	.	TRBV4-2	TRBJ1-3	CASSPPEGSGNTIYF	TGTGCCAGCAGCCCTCCAGAAGGGTCTGGAAACACCATATATTTT
many	TRBD2	TRBV5-6	TRBJ2-1	CASSAVLAGEQFF	TGTGCCAGCAGCGCGGTACTAGCGGGGGAGCAGTTCTTC
many	.	TRBV29-1	TRBJ2-2	CSVGLRDTGELFF	TGCAGCGTTGGATTGAGGGACACCGGGGAGCTGTTTTTT
.	.	TRBV12-3/TRBV12-4	TRBJ1-5	CASSPLWANQPQHF	TGTGCCAGCAGCCCCCTTTGGGCAAATCAGCCCCAGCATTTT
.	TRBD1	TRBV20-1	TRBJ2-7	CSASRQGAYEQYF	TGCAGTGCTTCCCGACAGGGGGCGTACGAGCAGTACTTC
few	TRBD1	TRBV6-6	TRBJ2-7	CASSYFGTGEYEQYF	TGTGCCAGCAGTTATTTCGGGACAGGAGAATACGAGCAGTACTTC
few	.	TRBV7-9	TRBJ1-3	CASSSRGSSGNTIYF	TGTGCCAGCAGTTCCCGGGGGAGCTCTGGAAACACCATATATTTT
few	.	TRBV5-1	TRBJ1-6	CASSFRLPGSYNSPLHF	TGCGCCAGCAGCTTTAGACTCCCGGGCTCCTATAATTCACCCCTCCACTTT
many	.	TRBV5-5	TRBJ2-2	CASSFPHEMGNTGELFF	TGTGCCAGCAGCTTCCCCCATGAGATGGGGAACACCGGGGAGCTGTTTTTT
.	.	TRBV9	TRBJ2-1	CASSTTREMESYNEQFF	TGTGCCAGCAGCACTACCCGGGAGATGGAGTCCTACAATGAGCAGTTCTTC
once	.	TRBV6-5	TRBJ1-1	CASTYSRGGTEAFF	TGTGCCAGCACCTACTCCCGGGGTGGGACTGAAGCTTTCTTT
many	TRBD1	TRBV5-1	TRBJ2-6	CASSLRDRESGANVLTF	TGCGCCAGCAGCTTACGGGACAGGGAAAGTGGGGCCAACGTCCTGACTTTC
few	.	TRBV11-3	TRBJ1-6	CASSLSIRAPLHF	TGTGCCAGCAGCTTAAGTATACGGGCACCCCTCCACTTT
many	.	TRBV7-2	TRBJ2-2	CASSPGLRRRPRVTGELFF	TGTGCCAGCAGCCCCGGGTTGAGGAGGAGGCCCCGCGTCACCGGGGAGCTGTTTTTT
many	.	TRBV24-1	TRBJ2-3	CATSDFKASLRTDTQYF	TGTGCCACCAGTGATTTCAAGGCCAGCCTCAGGACAGATACGCAGTATTTT
.	TRBD2	TRBV7-7	TRBJ2-1	CATGTRPDNEQFF	TGTGCCACCGGGACTAGGCCCGACAATGAGCAGTTCTTC
.	TRBD1	TRBV13	TRBJ2-5	CASSLGGQGVQETQYF	TGTGCCAGCAGCTTAGGCGGACAGGGGGTACAAGAGACCCAGTACTTC
.	.	TRBV7-2	TRBJ1-5	CASSFRNQPQHF	TGTGCCAGCAGCTTCAGGAATCAGCCCCAGCATTTT
.	.	TRBV14	TRBJ1-4	CASSQGIWNEKLFF	TGTGCCAGCAGCCAAGGGATCTGGAATGAAAAACTGTTTTTT
many	.	TRBV6-1	TRBJ2-5	CASSEAFLKADKEETQYF	TGTGCCAGCAGTGAAGCGTTTTTGAAGGCCGACAAAGAAGAGACCCAGTACTTC
.	.	TRBV6-5	TRBJ2-1	CASSYSGIGSNEQFF	TGTGCCAGCAGTTACTCTGGGATTGGGTCCAATGAGCAGTTCTTC
many	.	TRBV5-1	TRBJ1-6	CASNGAEVGNSPLHF	TGCGCCAGCAATGGGGCCGAGGTGGGCAATTCACCCCTCCACTTT
few	.	TRBV12-3/TRBV12-4	TRBJ2-7	CASRFGASSYEQYF	TGTGCCAGCAGGTTCGGGGCGAGCTCCTACGAGCAGTACTTC
.	TRBD2	TRBV6-5	TRBJ2-3	CASSYDPSGAGTDTQYF	TGTGCCAGCAGTTACGATCCTAGCGGGGCTGGCACAGATACGCAGTATTTT
few	.	TRBV4-1	TRBJ2-5	CASSPGGRGPFQETQYF	TGCGCCAGCAGCCCAGGGGGGCGGGGGCCCTTCCAAGAGACCCAGTACTTC
.	TRBD1	TRBV4-1	TRBJ2-5	CASSQTSSQGQETQYF	TGCGCCAGCAGCCAAACTTCGTCACAGGGGCAAGAGACCCAGTACTTC
.	.	TRBV15	TRBJ2-6	CATSRGRELGAGANVLTF	TGTGCCACCAGCAGAGGGAGGGAGCTCGGCGCTGGGGCCAACGTCCTGACTTTC
.	.	TRBV4-1	TRBJ2-2	CASSQRASGELFF	TGCGCCAGCAGCCAGCGGGCCTCCGGGGAGCTGTTTTTT
.	TRBD2	TRBV6-1	TRBJ2-1	CASSEGTRFSYEQFF	TGTGCCAGCAGTGAAGGGACTAGATTTAGCTATGAGCAGTTCTTC
.	TRBD1	TRBV7-9	TRBJ1-1	CASSTSTGGGIEAFF	TGTGCCAGCAGCACCTCGACAGGGGGGGGTATTGAAGCTTTCTTT
few	TRBD2	TRBV6-2/TRBV6-3	TRBJ2-5	CASSDHGTSAETQYF	TGTGCCAGCAGTGACCATGGGACTAGCGCAGAGACCCAGTACTTC
.	.	TRBV9	TRBJ1-6	CASSVGRGGSPLHF	TGTGCCAGCAGCGTAGGCAGGGGAGGTTCACCCCTCCACTTT
.	.	TRBV6-5	TRBJ2-3	CASSPQLVGRYTDTQYF	TGTGCCAGCAGTCCGCAGCTTGTAGGACGCTACACAGATACGCAGTATTTT
few	.	TRBV5-1	TRBJ1-1	CASSPGRGRNTEAFF	TGCGCCAGCAGCCCTGGGAGGGGCCGGAACACTGAAGCTTTCTTT
.	.	TRBV7-9	TRBJ2-1	CASSLDDEQFF	TGTGCCAGCAGCTTAGACGATGAGCAGTTCTTC
few	.	TRBV5-6	TRBJ2-1	CASSLPLDEQFF	TGTGCCAGCAGCTTGCCCTTGGATGAGCAGTTCTTC
many	.	TRBV2	TRBJ2-7	CASTRQDSYEQYF	TGTGCCAGCACCCGACAGGACTCCTACGAGCAGTACTTC
.	.	TRBV7-9	TRBJ2-2	CASSPGPGELFF	TGTGCCAGCAGCCCCGGACCCGGGGAGCTGTTTTTT
.	.	TRBV13	TRBJ2-7	CASSLGNPLGQYF	TGTGCCAGCAGCTTAGGCAACCCCCTCGGGCAGTACTTC
few	TRBD1	TRBV5-4	TRBJ1-2	CASSLAGTGDLHGYTF	TGTGCCAGCAGCTTGGCCGGGACAGGGGATTTGCATGGCTACACCTTC
many	.	TRBV6-2/TRBV6-3	TRBJ1-1	CASSLHENTEAFF	TGTGCCAGCAGTCTACATGAGAACACTGAAGCTTTCTTT
few	TRBD1	TRBV7-9	TRBJ1-2	CASTPFDRADYGYTF	TGTGCCAGCACCCCTTTCGACAGGGCGGACTATGGCTACACCTTC
.	.	TRBV5-1	TRBJ1-3	CASSSTGISGNTIYF	TGCGCCAGCAGCTCAACAGGGATCTCTGGAAACACCATATATTTT
many	TRBD1	TRBV7-8	TRBJ2-5	CASSPADRGETQYF	TGTGCCAGCAGCCCCGCCGACAGGGGAGAGACCCAGTACTTC
many	.	TRBV12-3/TRBV12-4	TRBJ2-3	CASGGTLGSTQYF	TGTGCCAGCGGGGGGACTCTGGGTAGTACGCAGTATTTT
few	TRBD1	TRBV12-3/TRBV12-4	TRBJ1-1	CASSSTGTGFEAFF	TGTGCCAGCAGTAGTACCGGGACAGGCTTTGAAGCTTTCTTT
many	.	TRBV29-1	TRBJ1-1	CSVGYMNTEAFF	TGCAGCGTTGGTTACATGAACACTGAAGCTTTCTTT